This TCR beta chain was recorded in a study of CD8 T cells in Susac syndrome. This clonotype was detected a few times. V trimming: 6 bases; J trimming: 4 bases; junction bases outside the gene matches: 6. The CDR3 covers 14 residues. Per the germline V gene, CDR1 is SEHNR and CDR2 is FQNEAQ (reference sequence). RNA was extracted with the RNeasy kit, and a quantity of 0.5 to 1 ug was reverse transcribed using random hexamers. TCRdb redid the calling of the immunoSEQ multiplex PCR reads with MiXCR, one entry per CDR3 protein. The table includes about 120,000 distinct CDR3 sequences, roughly 94% detected once.

The TCR sequence derives from a human donor with Susac syndrome. The chain has TRBV7-9 and TRBJ2-7; 10 positions agree with TRBD2. The sample consisted of CD8+ T cells from PBMCs. The CDR3 loop reads CASSSSGGAYEQYF. The CDR3 DNA follows: TGTGCCAGCAGTTCAAGCGGGGGGGCTTACGAGCAGTACTTC.